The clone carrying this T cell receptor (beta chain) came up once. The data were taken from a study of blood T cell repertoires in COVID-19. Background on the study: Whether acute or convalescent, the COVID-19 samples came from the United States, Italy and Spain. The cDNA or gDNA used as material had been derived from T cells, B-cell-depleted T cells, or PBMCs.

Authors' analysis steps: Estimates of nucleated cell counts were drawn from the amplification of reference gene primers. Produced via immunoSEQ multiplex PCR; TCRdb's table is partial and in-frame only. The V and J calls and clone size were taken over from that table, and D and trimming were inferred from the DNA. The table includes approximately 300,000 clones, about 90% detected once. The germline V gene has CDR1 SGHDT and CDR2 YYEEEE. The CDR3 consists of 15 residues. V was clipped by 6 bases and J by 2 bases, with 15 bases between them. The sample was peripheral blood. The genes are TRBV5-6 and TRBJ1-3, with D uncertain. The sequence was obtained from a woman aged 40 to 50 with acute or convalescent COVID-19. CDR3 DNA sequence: TGTGCCAGCACATACTTTACCAAAGCTGGAAACACCATATATTTT. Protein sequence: CASTYFTKAGNTIYF.